Reported below is one T cell receptor (beta chain). Its antigen is unknown. Pools of viral peptides were used by the ViraFEST assay to expand antigen-specific CD4+ T cells ahead of sequencing. Subsequent to 10 days of culture, CD4+ T cells were isolated. The individual was infected with SARS-CoV-2 between March and December 2020, as confirmed by PCR. BNT162b2 vaccine or mRNA-1273 vaccine was given to participants in two doses. Replacing half the medium with IL-2 medium was done on days 3 and 7. The record originates from a study of vaccination effects on CD4 cells after COVID-19. Across the whole study: The patients, a few convalescent individuals, were sampled early and late after vaccination.

After removal of 4 bases from V and 5 bases from J, the junction contained 5 bases not matched to a gene. This CDR3 spans 15 amino acids. Germline V gene data show CDR1 as ENHRY and CDR2 as SYGVKD. TCRdb's copy holds only in-frame clones and misses some; the assay was immunoSEQ multiplex PCR. The sample consists of under 15,000 clones, over 60% of them appearing once. This TCR came from a human donor who had a prior SARS-CoV-2 infection. The sample in question was CD4+ T cells from PBMCs cultured with HCoV-NL63 spike peptides, obtained after COVID-19 vaccination. The rearrangement links TRBV10-3 to TRBJ2-1; 10 bases match TRBD2. DNA for the CDR3: TGTGCCATCAGTGGAGATAGCGGGGGGAACAATGAGCAGTTCTTC. This codes for CAISGDSGGNNEQFF.